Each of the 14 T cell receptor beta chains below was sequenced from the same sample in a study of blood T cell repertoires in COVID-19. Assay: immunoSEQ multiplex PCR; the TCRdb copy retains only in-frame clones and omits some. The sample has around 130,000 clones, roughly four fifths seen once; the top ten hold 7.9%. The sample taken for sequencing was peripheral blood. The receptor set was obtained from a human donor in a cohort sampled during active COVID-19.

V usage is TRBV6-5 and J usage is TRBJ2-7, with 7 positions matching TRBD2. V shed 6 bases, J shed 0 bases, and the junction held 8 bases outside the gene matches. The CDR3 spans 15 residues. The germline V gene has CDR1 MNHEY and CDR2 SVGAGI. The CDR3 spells CASSRGEGRSYEQYF. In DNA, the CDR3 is TGTGCCAGCAGCCGGGGGGAGGGGCGCTCCTACGAGCAGTACTTC.

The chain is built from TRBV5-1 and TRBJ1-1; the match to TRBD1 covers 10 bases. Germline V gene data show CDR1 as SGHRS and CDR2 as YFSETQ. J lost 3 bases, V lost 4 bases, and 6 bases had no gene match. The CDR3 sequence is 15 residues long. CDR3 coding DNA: TGCGCCAGCAGCCCCGGGACAGGGGAGGACACTGAAGCTTTCTTT. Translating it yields CASSPGTGEDTEAFF.

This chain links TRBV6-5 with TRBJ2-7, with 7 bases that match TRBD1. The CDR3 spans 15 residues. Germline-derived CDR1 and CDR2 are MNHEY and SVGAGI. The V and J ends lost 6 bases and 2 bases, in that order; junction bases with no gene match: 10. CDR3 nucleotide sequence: TGTGCCAGCAGAGACCCGGGACAGACCACCTACGAGCAGTACTTC. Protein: CASRDPGQTTYEQYF.

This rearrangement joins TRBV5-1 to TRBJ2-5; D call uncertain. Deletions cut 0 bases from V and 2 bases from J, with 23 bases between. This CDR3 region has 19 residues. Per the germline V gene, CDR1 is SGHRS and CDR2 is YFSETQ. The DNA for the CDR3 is TGCGCCAGCAGCTTGGTATCGGTCACAGATAGAAAGCCTCAAGAGACCCAGTACTTC. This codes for CASSLVSVTDRKPQETQYF. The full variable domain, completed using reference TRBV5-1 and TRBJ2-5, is KAGVTQTPRYLIKTRGQQVTLSCSPISGHRSVSWYQQTPGQGLQFLFEYFSETQRNKGNFPGRFSGRQFSNSRSEMNVSTLELGDSALYLCASSLVSVTDRKPQETQYFGPGTRLLVL.

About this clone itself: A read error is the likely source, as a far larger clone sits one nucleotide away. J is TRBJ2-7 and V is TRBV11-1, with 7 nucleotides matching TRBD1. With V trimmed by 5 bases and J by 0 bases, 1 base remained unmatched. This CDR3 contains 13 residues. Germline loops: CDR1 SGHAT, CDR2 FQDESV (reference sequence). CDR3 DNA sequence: TGTGCCAGCAGCGACAGGGTCTCCTACGAGCAGTACTTC. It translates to CASSDRVSYEQYF.

The CDR3 DNA reads TGCGCCAGCAGCTACGGACATGGGGAAGCTTTCTTT. This gives the protein CASSYGHGEAFF. The rearrangement joins TRBV5-1 to TRBJ1-1, with TRBD1 as a possible D gene (5 bases). CDR3 length: 12 amino acids. Germline-derived CDR1 and CDR2 are SGHRS and YFSETQ. Trimming stripped 3 bases from V and 8 bases from J, with 11 bases between. The full variable domain, rest sourced from reference TRBV5-1 and TRBJ1-1, is KAGVTQTPRYLIKTRGQQVTLSCSPISGHRSVSWYQQTPGQGLQFLFEYFSETQRNKGNFPGRFSGRQFSNSRSEMNVSTLELGDSALYLCASSYGHGEAFFGQGTRLTVV.

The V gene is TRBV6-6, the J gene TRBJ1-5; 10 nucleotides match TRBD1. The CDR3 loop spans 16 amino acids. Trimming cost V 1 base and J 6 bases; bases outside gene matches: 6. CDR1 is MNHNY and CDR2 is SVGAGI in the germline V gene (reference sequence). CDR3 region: CASSYLGTGAGQPQHF. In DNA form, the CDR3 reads TGTGCCAGCAGTTACTTGGGGACAGGGGCCGGTCAGCCCCAGCATTTT.

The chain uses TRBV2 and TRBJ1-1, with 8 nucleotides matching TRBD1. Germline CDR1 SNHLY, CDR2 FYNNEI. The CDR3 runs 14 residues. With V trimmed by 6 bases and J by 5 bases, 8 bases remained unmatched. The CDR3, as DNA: TGTGCCAGCAGCAACAGGGGGGAGGGGACTGAAGCTTTCTTT. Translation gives CASSNRGEGTEAFF.

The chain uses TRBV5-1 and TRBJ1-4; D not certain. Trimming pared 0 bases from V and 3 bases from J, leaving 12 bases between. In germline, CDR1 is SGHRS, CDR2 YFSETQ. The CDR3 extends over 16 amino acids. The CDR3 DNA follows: TGCGCCAGCAGCTTGGATCGCAGGATAGCTAATGAAAAACTGTTTTTT. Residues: CASSLDRRIANEKLFF.

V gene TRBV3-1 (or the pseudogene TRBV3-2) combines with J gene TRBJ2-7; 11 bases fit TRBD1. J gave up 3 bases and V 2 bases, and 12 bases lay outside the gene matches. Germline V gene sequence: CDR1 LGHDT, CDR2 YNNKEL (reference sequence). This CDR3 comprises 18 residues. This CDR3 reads CASSQPRDRGSSYYEQYF. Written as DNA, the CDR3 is TGTGCCAGCAGCCAACCCCGGGACAGGGGGTCTTCCTACTACGAGCAGTACTTC.

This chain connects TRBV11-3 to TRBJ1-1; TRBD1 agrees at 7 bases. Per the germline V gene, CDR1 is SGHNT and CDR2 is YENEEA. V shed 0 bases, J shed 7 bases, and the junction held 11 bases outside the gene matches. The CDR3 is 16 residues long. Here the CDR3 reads CASSLEYTGSGGEAFF. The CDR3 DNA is TGTGCCAGCAGCTTAGAGTACACAGGGTCAGGGGGTGAAGCTTTCTTT.

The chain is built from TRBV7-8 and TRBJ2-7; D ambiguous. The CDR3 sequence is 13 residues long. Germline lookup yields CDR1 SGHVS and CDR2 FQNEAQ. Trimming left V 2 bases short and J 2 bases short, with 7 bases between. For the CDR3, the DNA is TGTGCCAGCAGCTTACACGGAGCCTACGAGCAGTACTTC. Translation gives CASSLHGAYEQYF. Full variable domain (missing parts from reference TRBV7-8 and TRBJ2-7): GAGVSQSPRYKVAKRGQDVALRCDPISGHVSLFWYQQALGQGPEFLTYFQNEAQLDKSGLPSDRFFAERPEGSVSTLKIQRTQQEDSAVYLCASSLHGAYEQYFGPGTRLTVT.

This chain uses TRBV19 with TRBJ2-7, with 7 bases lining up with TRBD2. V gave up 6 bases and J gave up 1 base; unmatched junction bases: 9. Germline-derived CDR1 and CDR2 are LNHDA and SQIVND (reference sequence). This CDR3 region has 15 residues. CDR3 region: CASRALGTNSYEQYF. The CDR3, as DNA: TGTGCCAGTAGGGCCCTCGGGACTAATTCCTACGAGCAGTACTTC.

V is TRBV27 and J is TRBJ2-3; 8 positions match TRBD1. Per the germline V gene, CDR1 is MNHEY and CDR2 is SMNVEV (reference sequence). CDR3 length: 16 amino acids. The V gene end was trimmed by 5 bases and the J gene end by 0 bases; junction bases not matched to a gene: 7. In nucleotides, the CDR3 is TGTGCCAGCAGTCCGGGGACAGGACCTAGCACAGATACGCAGTATTTT. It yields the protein CASSPGTGPSTDTQYF.